These 32 T cell receptor beta chains were sequenced from one sample in a study of blood T cell repertoires in COVID-19. This table comes from immunoSEQ multiplex PCR, and its TCRdb copy is limited to in-frame clones, with some not included. Here the sample spans 150,000 or so clones, about 86% being singletons. Sequenced: peripheral blood. These receptor sequences come from a woman aged 80 or over with acute or convalescent COVID-19.

V gene TRBV5-5 combines with J gene TRBJ1-2; TRBD1 matches at 7 bases. Trimming took 3 bases from V and 1 from J; bases not matched to a gene: 0. Germline-derived CDR1 and CDR2 are SGHKS and YYEKEE (reference sequence). The CDR3 contains 13 residues. CDR3 DNA: TGTGCCAGCAGCTCAGGGGGTAACTATGGCTACACCTTC. This gives the protein CASSSGGNYGYTF.

The chain has TRBV27 and TRBJ1-6; weak D call: TRBD1 (5 bases). V was shortened by 2 bases and J by 13 bases, with 21 bases between the two germline ends. Per germline, CDR1 MNHEY and CDR2 SMNVEV (reference sequence). The CDR3 consists of 16 residues. CDR3 sequence reads: CASSLISPQGPVPLHF. In nucleotides, the CDR3 is TGTGCCAGCAGTTTAATAAGCCCCCAGGGTCCCGTCCCCCTCCACTTT.

V and J are TRBV9 and TRBJ1-2, with D possibly being TRBD1 (5 bases). CDR3 length: 12 amino acids. Per germline, CDR1 SGDLS and CDR2 YYNGEE. V lost 1 base and J lost 7, with 8 bases in between. The CDR3 nucleotides are TGTGCCAGCAGCGTACTGGGGGGTGGCTACACCTTC. Protein: CASSVLGGGYTF.

The V and J genes are TRBV7-2 and TRBJ1-4; 7 nucleotides agree with TRBD1. The trim removed 5 bases at V and 12 bases at J, leaving 18 bases unmatched. This CDR3 is built from 16 residues. The germline CDR1 and CDR2 sequences are SGHTA and FQGNSA. The CDR3 spells CASSNSRGSGKMELFF. CDR3 DNA sequence: TGTGCCAGCAGCAACAGCAGGGGGTCAGGGAAAATGGAACTGTTTTTT.

This clone occurred a few times. The V and J genes are TRBV5-1 and TRBJ2-2; maybe TRBD1 (6 bases). Germline V lookup: CDR1 SGHRS, CDR2 YFSETQ. V shed 4 bases and J shed 8 bases, with 15 bases lying between them. The CDR3 consists of 14 residues. The CDR3 DNA is TGCGCCAGCAGCCTAACGGACAGTTTTGGGGAGCTGTTTTTT. This encodes CASSLTDSFGELFF. Combining the CDR3 with reference TRBV5-1 and TRBJ2-2 gives the whole variable domain KAGVTQTPRYLIKTRGQQVTLSCSPISGHRSVSWYQQTPGQGLQFLFEYFSETQRNKGNFPGRFSGRQFSNSRSEMNVSTLELGDSALYLCASSLTDSFGELFFGEGSRLTVL.

Details on this clone: This CDR3 is also generated by other DNA sequences in the sample. The chain has TRBV6-5 and TRBJ1-2, with D perhaps matching TRBD1 (6 bases). This CDR3 spans 13 amino acids. The germline CDR1 and CDR2 sequences are MNHEY and SVGAGI. Between the trimmed V and J ends, which lost 5 bases and 8 bases, there was a span of 15 bases. The CDR3 spells CASSRRGGRGYTF. The CDR3, as DNA: TGTGCCAGCAGTCGCAGGGGTGGTAGGGGCTACACCTTC.

This clone was counted at least ten times. One end of the junction fails to match germline, which may point to a read error. This rearrangement joins TRBV29-1 to TRBJ1-2, with D unresolved. The CDR3 length is 12 residues. From germline, CDR1 is SQVTM and CDR2 ANQGSEA. The CDR3 DNA is TGCAGCGTCGACACCAGTGACTACGGCTACACCTTC. Amino acid sequence: CSVDTSDYGYTF.

The chain recombines TRBV4-1 with TRBJ1-1; tentatively, D is TRBD1 (5 bases). This CDR3 comprises 16 residues. Looked up from germline, CDR1 is MGHRA and CDR2 is YSYEKL. The germline V and J ends were trimmed by 1 base and 1 base, with 13 bases remaining between them. The CDR3 protein is CASSQGGRAGNTEAFF. The CDR3 nucleotides read TGCGCCAGCAGCCAAGGTGGCAGGGCCGGGAACACTGAAGCTTTCTTT.

The chain uses TRBV5-5 and TRBJ2-7; 7 nucleotides match TRBD1. The CDR3 extends over 16 amino acids. Looked up from germline, CDR1 is SGHKS and CDR2 is YYEKEE (reference sequence). V lost 4 bases to trimming and J lost 2 bases; unmatched junction nucleotides: 12. The CDR3 nucleotides are TGTGCCAGCAGCCCTAACCCGGGACAGATAACCTACGAGCAGTACTTC. The encoded protein is CASSPNPGQITYEQYF.

This clone was detected only a few times. The chain carries TRBV24-1 and TRBJ1-2, with a weak D call TRBD1 (5 bases). CDR3 length equals 13 residues. V lost 5 bases to trimming and J lost 5 bases, with 11 bases between them. The germline CDR1 and CDR2 sequences are KGHDR and SFDVKD. In DNA, the CDR3 is TGTGCCACCAGTGCCGCCAGGGATTATGGCTACACCTTC. This encodes CATSAARDYGYTF.

The chain links TRBV6-4 to TRBJ2-7; 7 bases are shared with TRBD1. Germline V gives CDR1 MRHNA, CDR2 SNTAGT. The CDR3 has 15 amino acids. Unmatched junction bases numbered 11, after V lost 6 bases and J lost 3 bases. The CDR3 reads CASSAIRDSYYEQYF. CDR3 coding DNA: TGTGCCAGCAGCGCAATCCGGGACAGCTACTACGAGCAGTACTTC.

This chain uses TRBV21-1 with TRBJ1-2; the table's D call, TRBD1, has no DNA check behind it. TRBV21-1 represents a pseudogene. CDR3 length: 13 amino acids. CDR3 protein: CASRPTGGYGYTF. CDR3 sequence (DNA): TGTGCCAGCAGGCCTACAGGGGGCTATGGCTACACCTTC.

The V call is TRBV7-8, the J call TRBJ1-2; D unclear. The CDR3 has 16 residues. Germline assignment: CDR1 SGHVS and CDR2 FQNEAQ. V lost 4 bases and J 7 bases, leaving 22 bases between the germline ends. The CDR3 sequence: CASSSPERVVLAGYTF. Written as DNA, the CDR3 is TGTGCCAGCAGCTCCCCCGAGCGGGTGGTTTTAGCTGGCTACACCTTC.

The J gene is TRBJ1-1, the V gene TRBV10-3; 10 nucleotides line up with TRBD1. This CDR3 region has 13 residues. Germline V CDR1 and CDR2: ENHRY, SYGVKD. Trimming removed 11 bases from V and 8 bases from J; junction bases left unmatched: 11. The CDR3, as DNA: TGTGCCGCCCGACAGGGGGCCGACTCGGAAGCTTTCTTT. As protein: CAARQGADSEAFF.

The chain carries TRBV28 and TRBJ1-2, with D unresolved. CDR1 and CDR2 from the germline V gene are MDHEN and SYDVKM. Trimming stripped 4 bases from V and 2 bases from J, with 11 bases between. The CDR3 sequence is 14 residues long. For the CDR3, the DNA is TGTGCCAGCAGTTCTTTGCGCCCGAACTATGGCTACACCTTC. It codes for CASSSLRPNYGYTF.

The chain carries TRBV4-1 and TRBJ2-1; TRBD2 agrees at 12 bases. The germline gives CDR1 MGHRA, CDR2 YSYEKL. The CDR3 is made up of 15 amino acids. The trim removed 3 bases at V and 4 bases at J, leaving 1 base unmatched. The CDR3 protein is CASSQTSGSYNEQFF. The CDR3 DNA sequence: TGCGCCAGCAGCCAGACTAGCGGGAGTTACAATGAGCAGTTCTTC.

This chain links TRBV27 with TRBJ2-1; TRBD2 matches at 16 bases. Germline assignment: CDR1 MNHEY and CDR2 SMNVEV (reference sequence). This CDR3 spans 16 amino acids. With 3 bases clipped from V and 8 bases from J, the junction kept 4 bases outside the gene matches. This CDR3 is CASSLGLAGGNDEQFF. The CDR3 coding sequence is TGTGCCAGCAGTTTGGGACTAGCGGGAGGGAACGATGAGCAGTTCTTC.

The V and J genes are TRBV6-5 and TRBJ1-5; TRBD1 matches at 8 bases. With 5 bases clipped from V and 9 bases from J, the junction kept 9 bases outside the gene matches. There are 14 residues in the CDR3. CDR1 and CDR2 from the germline V gene are MNHEY and SVGAGI. CDR3 DNA sequence: TGTGCCAGCAGTCCGGACAGGGAAGTTTCGCCCCAGCATTTT. Translating it yields CASSPDREVSPQHF.

J is TRBJ1-5 and V is TRBV6-5; 8 bases fit TRBD1. J gave up 6 bases and V 6 bases, and 4 bases lay outside the gene matches. The CDR3 is made up of 13 amino acids. The germline V gene encodes CDR1 MNHEY and CDR2 SVGAGI. The CDR3 protein is CASRVQGGQPQHF. CDR3 DNA sequence: TGTGCCAGCAGGGTACAGGGGGGTCAGCCCCAGCATTTT.

The rearrangement joins TRBV5-4 to TRBJ2-3; 12 nucleotides line up with TRBD2. CDR1 and CDR2 (germline): SGHNT, YYREEE (reference sequence). The J segment lost 5 bases and the V segment lost 5 bases, leaving 9 bases of the junction unmatched. The CDR3 sequence is 16 residues long. For the CDR3, the DNA is TGTGCCAGCAGAAGGCTAGCGGGAGGGCCCAGAGATACGCAGTATTTT. Its translation is CASRRLAGGPRDTQYF.

J is TRBJ2-1 and V is TRBV3-1 (or the pseudogene TRBV3-2); 13 bases align to TRBD2. Germline V gene data show CDR1 as LGHDT and CDR2 as YNNKEL (reference sequence). CDR3 length: 17 residues. After removal of 4 bases from V and 0 bases from J, the junction contained 3 bases not matched to a gene. The CDR3 spells CASSRTSGGSSYNEQFF. CDR3 coding DNA: TGTGCCAGCAGCCGGACTAGCGGGGGTAGCTCCTACAATGAGCAGTTCTTC.

V is TRBV6-5 and J is TRBJ2-1; a possible D gene is TRBD1 (6 bases). The CDR3 consists of 14 residues. V lost 0 bases and J 7 bases, leaving 10 bases between the germline ends. CDR1 and CDR2 (germline): MNHEY, SVGAGI. The chain's CDR3 is CASSYSGQWNEQFF. The CDR3 nucleotides read TGTGCCAGCAGTTACTCTGGACAGTGGAATGAGCAGTTCTTC.

The CDR3 DNA is TGCGCCAGCAGCTTGGAAGGTCGGCGGGGAGGATACGAGCAGTACTTC. Its translation is CASSLEGRRGGYEQYF. V gene TRBV5-1 combines with J gene TRBJ2-7, with D perhaps TRBD2 (6 bases). CDR1 is SGHRS and CDR2 is YFSETQ in the germline V gene. This CDR3 is 16 amino acids long. V gave up 0 bases and J gave up 4 bases, with 17 bases separating them.

The chain has TRBV6-6 and TRBJ1-5, with D possibly TRBD1 on 5 matching bases. This CDR3 contains 14 residues. CDR1 and CDR2 (germline): MNHNY, SVGAGI (reference sequence). V lost 6 bases and J lost 7, with 16 bases in between. The CDR3 region is CASRPRVLAQPQHF. The CDR3 nucleotides read TGTGCCAGCAGACCCAGGGTTTTAGCACAGCCCCAGCATTTT.

This rearrangement joins TRBV28 to TRBJ1-2, with 8 bases aligning to TRBD1. V was clipped by 7 bases and J by 8 bases; unmatched bases: 12. Germline values: CDR1 MDHEN, CDR2 SYDVKM. This CDR3 spans 14 amino acids. CDR3 DNA sequence: TGTGCCAGCATCACTACAGGGGGGGCCGGAGGCTACACCTTC. This sequence encodes CASITTGGAGGYTF.

The chain uses TRBV10-3 and TRBJ2-7, with 7 positions matching TRBD2. This CDR3 region has 12 residues. J gave up 4 bases and V 7 bases, and 4 bases lay outside the gene matches. Germline CDR1 ENHRY, CDR2 SYGVKD. CDR3 nucleotide sequence: TGTGCCATCAAGGCTAGCGGATACGAGCAGTACTTC. Residues: CAIKASGYEQYF.

The chain couples TRBV10-3 to TRBJ1-6; the D gene is possibly TRBD1 (6 bases). Deletions cut 5 bases from V and 6 bases from J, with 23 bases between. CDR1 ENHRY and CDR2 SYGVKD come from the germline V gene. The CDR3 has 18 residues. CDR3 coding DNA: TGTGCCATCAGTCCCGTCGCCTCTCAGGACAGAATTAATTCACCCCTCCACTTT. As protein: CAISPVASQDRINSPLHF.

The V gene is TRBV29-1, the J gene TRBJ1-2; D is possibly TRBD1 (6 bases). The CDR3 runs 13 residues. V was shortened by 3 bases and J by 7 bases, with 15 bases between the two germline ends. Looked up from germline, CDR1 is SQVTM and CDR2 is ANQGSEA. CDR3 bases: TGCAGCGTTGAGGGCAGGGGATTGGGTGGCTACACCTTC. It codes for CSVEGRGLGGYTF.

Only a few counts were recorded for this clone. The V and J genes are TRBV2 and TRBJ2-7; 10 nucleotides agree with TRBD2. CDR3 length: 15 residues. The V gene's germline CDR1 is SNHLY and CDR2 FYNNEI. V trimming: 6 bases; J trimming: 5 bases; junction bases outside the gene matches: 10. The chain's CDR3 is CASSLAGDRSHEQYF. CDR3 nucleotides: TGTGCCAGCAGCCTAGCGGGAGATCGATCGCACGAGCAGTACTTC.

This clone has a single count. CDR3 residues: CASSTAGTGGNTIYF. The DNA of the CDR3 is TGTGCCAGCAGCACCGCTGGGACAGGTGGAAACACCATATATTTT. This chain uses TRBV7-2 with TRBJ1-3; 8 nucleotides align to TRBD1. The V gene's germline CDR1 is SGHTA and CDR2 FQGNSA. This CDR3 is built from 15 residues. J was trimmed by 3 bases and V by 5 bases; bases with no gene match: 6.

The V and J genes are TRBV3-1 (or the pseudogene TRBV3-2) and TRBJ1-1, with 7 bases lining up with TRBD1. CDR1 LGHDT and CDR2 YNNKEL come from the germline V gene (reference sequence). The ends lost 6 bases at V and 6 bases at J; junction bases unmatched: 7. The CDR3 sequence is 13 residues long. CDR3 DNA: TGTGCCAGCAGATTTATCCAGGGGGCTGAAGCTTTCTTT. The encoded protein is CASRFIQGAEAFF.

This clone was counted once. The chain links TRBV5-1 to TRBJ2-1, with TRBD2 identical over 11 bases. Germline-derived CDR1 and CDR2 are SGHRS and YFSETQ. Trimming removed 3 bases from V and 15 bases from J; junction bases left unmatched: 11. CDR3 length equals 14 residues. The CDR3 sequence: CASSSKLTSGKSFF. CDR3 nucleotides: TGCGCCAGCAGCTCCAAACTGACTAGCGGGAAATCGTTCTTC.